These 2 T cell receptor beta chains originate from one sample sequenced in a study of T cells after yellow fever vaccination. TCRdb re-analysed the 5' RACE reads in MiXCR, keeping a single row per CDR3 protein. Seen here are more than 95,000 distinct CDR3 sequences, approximately 8.4% observed once, and the top ten hold almost 40%. Source: CD8+ T cells sorted from PBMCs, taken on the day of the yellow fever booster vaccination. The receptors were gathered from a man between 18 and 29 years old who received the YFV17D yellow fever vaccine.

At least ten counts were recorded for this clonotype. The J gene is TRBJ2-7, the V gene TRBV6-2 or TRBV6-3; D is unresolved. The length of the CDR3 is 12 residues. V was trimmed by 4 bases and J by 3 bases, leaving 7 bases between them. In germline, CDR1 is MNHEY, CDR2 SVGEGT. The chain's CDR3 is CASSFSVYEQYF. The CDR3 DNA reads as TGTGCCAGCAGTTTCTCCGTCTACGAGCAGTACTTC.

This sequence joins TRBV2 and TRBJ2-2; D ambiguous. The germline V gene encodes CDR1 SNHLY and CDR2 FYNNEI. The length of the CDR3 is 14 residues. Trimming removed 2 bases from V and 3 bases from J, with 7 bases in between. DNA of the CDR3: TGTGCCAGCAGTGAACGGCCAGACACCGGGGAGCTGTTTTTT. This sequence encodes CASSERPDTGELFF.